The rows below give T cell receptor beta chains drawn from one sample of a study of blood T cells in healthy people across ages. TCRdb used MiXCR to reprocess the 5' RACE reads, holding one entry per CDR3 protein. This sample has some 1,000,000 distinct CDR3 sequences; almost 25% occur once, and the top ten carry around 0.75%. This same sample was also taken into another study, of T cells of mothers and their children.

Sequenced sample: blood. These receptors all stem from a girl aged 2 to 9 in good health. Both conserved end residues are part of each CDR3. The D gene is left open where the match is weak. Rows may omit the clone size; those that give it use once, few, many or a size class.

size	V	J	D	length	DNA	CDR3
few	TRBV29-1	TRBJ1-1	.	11	TGCGGCGCCCAGGGCCCCACTGAAGCTTTCTTT	CGAQGPTEAFF
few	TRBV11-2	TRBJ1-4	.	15	TGTGCCAGCATGGAAAGGCTGGAGACTAATGAAAAACTGTTTTTT	CASMERLETNEKLFF
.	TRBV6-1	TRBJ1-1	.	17	TGTGCCAGCATAACCCTTCGAGAGACCCGAGGGGGCACTGAAGCTTTCTTT	CASITLRETRGGTEAFF
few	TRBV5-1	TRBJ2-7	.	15	TGCGCCAGCAGCTTGGCCGTAGACGGACCCTACGAGCAGTACTTC	CASSLAVDGPYEQYF
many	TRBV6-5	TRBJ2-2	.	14	TGTGCCAGCAGTTACTCGGCTTACACCGGGGAGCTGTTTTTT	CASSYSAYTGELFF
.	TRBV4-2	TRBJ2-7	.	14	TGTGCCAGCAGCCAAGATGGCATGCAGGACGAGCAGTACTTC	CASSQDGMQDEQYF
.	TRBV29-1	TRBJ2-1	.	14	TGCAGCGTTGCTAGGAGGTTGGGGTCCAATGAGCAGTTCTTC	CSVARRLGSNEQFF
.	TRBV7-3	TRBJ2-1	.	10	TGTGCCAGCGAATGGAATGAGCAGTTCTTC	CASEWNEQFF
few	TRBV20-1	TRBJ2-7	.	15	TGCAGTGCTCCGTTCCTCGCACAGGTCCCCTCGGAGCAGTACTTC	CSAPFLAQVPSEQYF
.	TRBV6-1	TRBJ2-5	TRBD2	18	TGTGCCAGCAGTGCTCCCCGACTAGCGGGAGGGCCCGTAGAGACCCAGTACTTC	CASSAPRLAGGPVETQYF
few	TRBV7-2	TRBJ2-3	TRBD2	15	TGTGCCAGCAGCTTGGGGCCTAGCGGAGCAGATACGCAGTATTTT	CASSLGPSGADTQYF
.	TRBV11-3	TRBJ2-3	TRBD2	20	TGTGCCAGCAGCCCCCACCCCTACGTTAGCGGGGGGGTCGGAGAAGATACGCAGTATTTT	CASSPHPYVSGGVGEDTQYF
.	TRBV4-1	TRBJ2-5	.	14	TGCGCCAGCAGCCAAGATCAACTATCAGAGACCCAGTACTTC	CASSQDQLSETQYF
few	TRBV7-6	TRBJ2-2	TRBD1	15	TGTGCCAGCAGCCCTGGGACAGTCCTTATCGGGGAGCTGTTTTTT	CASSPGTVLIGELFF
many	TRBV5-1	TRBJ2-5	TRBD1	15	TGCGCCAGCACTCTAGGACAGGGGATGCAAGAGACCCAGTACTTC	CASTLGQGMQETQYF
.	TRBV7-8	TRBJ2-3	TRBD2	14	TGTGCCAGCAGCGCGGGGGGTGGGATAGATACGCAGTATTTT	CASSAGGGIDTQYF
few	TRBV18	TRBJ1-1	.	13	TGTGCCAGCTCACCGATTTTTCCAGGGGAAGCTTTCTTT	CASSPIFPGEAFF
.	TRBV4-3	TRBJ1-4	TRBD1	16	TGCGCCAGCAGCCCAGAACCCGGGACAGGGAGTGAAAAACTGTTTTTT	CASSPEPGTGSEKLFF
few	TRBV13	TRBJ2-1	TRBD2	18	TGTGCCAGCAGCTCCCAGGCTAGCGGGCCCAGGGCCTACAATGAGCAGTTCTTC	CASSSQASGPRAYNEQFF
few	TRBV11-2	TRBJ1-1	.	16	TGTGCCAGCAGCTTAGTACGAGGGAAGGCGGGCACTGAAGCTTTCTTT	CASSLVRGKAGTEAFF
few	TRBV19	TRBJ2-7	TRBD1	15	TGTGCCAGTAGTATCGGGTGGACAGGGGCCTACGAGCAGTACTTC	CASSIGWTGAYEQYF
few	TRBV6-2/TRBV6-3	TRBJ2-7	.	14	TGTGCCAGCAGTTATCTGGGGGTACCCTACGAGCAGTACTTC	CASSYLGVPYEQYF
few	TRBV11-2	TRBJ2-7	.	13	TGTGCCAGCAGCTTGACGGTCGGGGACGAGCAGTACTTC	CASSLTVGDEQYF
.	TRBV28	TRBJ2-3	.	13	TGTGCCAGCAGTACCTCCCTTGGTAATACGCAGTATTTT	CASSTSLGNTQYF
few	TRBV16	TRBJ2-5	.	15	TGTGCCAGCAGTCATTCACCGGGGGAGCAAGAGACCCAGTACTTC	CASSHSPGEQETQYF
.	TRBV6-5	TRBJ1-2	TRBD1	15	TGTGCCAGCAGTTACCTGACAGGGGGCGGCTATGGCTACACCTTC	CASSYLTGGGYGYTF
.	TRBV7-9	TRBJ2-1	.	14	TGTGCCAGCAGTAAAACTGAGGCCTACAATGAGCAGTTCTTC	CASSKTEAYNEQFF
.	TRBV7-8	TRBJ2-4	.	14	TGTGCCAGCACCCTAGGAGGAGGCAAAAACATTCAGTACTTC	CASTLGGGKNIQYF
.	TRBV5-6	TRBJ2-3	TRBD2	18	TGTGCCAGCAGCAATCCCTTAGCGGGGACTACCTCTGGTGATACGCAGTATTTT	CASSNPLAGTTSGDTQYF
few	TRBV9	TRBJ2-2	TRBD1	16	TGTGCCAGCAGCCCTCGGACAGGGGCCGGCACCGGGGAGCTGTTTTTT	CASSPRTGAGTGELFF
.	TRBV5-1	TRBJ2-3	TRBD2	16	TGCGCCAGCAGCTTGGAGGTGGGGCTAGCGGGAGTGGCGCAGTATTTT	CASSLEVGLAGVAQYF
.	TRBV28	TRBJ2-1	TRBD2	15	TGTGCCAGCAGCCCATGGGCTAGCGGGAGGGCTAAGGAGTTCTTC	CASSPWASGRAKEFF
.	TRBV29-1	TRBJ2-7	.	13	TGCAGCGTTCGGCAAGGATCGGGCTACGAGCAGTACTTC	CSVRQGSGYEQYF
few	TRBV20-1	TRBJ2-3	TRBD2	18	TGCAGTGCTAGAGATCAAGGAACTAGCGGGAGGGCCGGGGATACGCAGTATTTT	CSARDQGTSGRAGDTQYF
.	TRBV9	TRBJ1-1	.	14	TGTGCCAGCAGCCGTAGAGGAGGTAACACTGAAGCTTTCTTT	CASSRRGGNTEAFF
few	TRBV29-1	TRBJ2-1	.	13	TGCAGCGCTGACTATCGCGGGAACAATGAGCAGTTCTTC	CSADYRGNNEQFF
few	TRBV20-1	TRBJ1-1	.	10	TGCAGTGTGATAAACACTGAAGCTTTCTTT	CSVINTEAFF
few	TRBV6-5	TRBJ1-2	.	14	TGTGCCAGCAGAGGAACCGGGGCTAACTATGGCTACACCTTC	CASRGTGANYGYTF
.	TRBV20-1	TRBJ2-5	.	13	TGCAGTGCTCCGAAAGACAGCCAAGAGACCCAGTACTTC	CSAPKDSQETQYF
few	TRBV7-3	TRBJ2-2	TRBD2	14	TGTGCCAGCAGTTCTAGGCCGGGAGGCGGGGAGCTGTTTTTT	CASSSRPGGGELFF
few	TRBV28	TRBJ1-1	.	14	TGTGCCAGCAGTTTAATAGGGTCGGATACTGAAGCTTTCTTT	CASSLIGSDTEAFF
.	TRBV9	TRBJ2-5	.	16	TGTGCCAGCAGCGGCGCGGACTCATTTGACCAAGAGACCCAGTACTTC	CASSGADSFDQETQYF
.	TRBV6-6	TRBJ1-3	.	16	TGTGCCACCCAGTGGACGTCGGGGAGCTCTGGAAACACCATATATTTT	CATQWTSGSSGNTIYF
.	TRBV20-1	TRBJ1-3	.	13	TGCAGTGCTAGAGAGGGACCCGGGGACACCATATATTTT	CSAREGPGDTIYF
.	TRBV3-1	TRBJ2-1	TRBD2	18	TGTGCCAGCAGCCAAGGGAAACTAGCGCCTAGCTCCTACAATGAGCAGTTCTTC	CASSQGKLAPSSYNEQFF
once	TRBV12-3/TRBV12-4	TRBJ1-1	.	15	TGTGCCAGCAGTTCCTACAGGGCCATGAACACTGAAGCTTTCTTT	CASSSYRAMNTEAFF
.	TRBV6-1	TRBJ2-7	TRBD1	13	TGTGCCAGCAGTGGGGACAGGTCCTACGAGCAGTACTTC	CASSGDRSYEQYF
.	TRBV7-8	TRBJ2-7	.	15	TGTGCCAGCAGCCGTGACTACACGCCGATCTACGAGCAGTACTTC	CASSRDYTPIYEQYF
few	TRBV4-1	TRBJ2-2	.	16	TGCGCCAGCAGCCAAACACTAGCCGGCGGAGCCGGGGAGCTGTTTTTT	CASSQTLAGGAGELFF
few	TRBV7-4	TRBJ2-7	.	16	TGTGCCAGCAGCTTAGAGGGCTTGCGCGGTGCCTACGAGCAGTACTTC	CASSLEGLRGAYEQYF